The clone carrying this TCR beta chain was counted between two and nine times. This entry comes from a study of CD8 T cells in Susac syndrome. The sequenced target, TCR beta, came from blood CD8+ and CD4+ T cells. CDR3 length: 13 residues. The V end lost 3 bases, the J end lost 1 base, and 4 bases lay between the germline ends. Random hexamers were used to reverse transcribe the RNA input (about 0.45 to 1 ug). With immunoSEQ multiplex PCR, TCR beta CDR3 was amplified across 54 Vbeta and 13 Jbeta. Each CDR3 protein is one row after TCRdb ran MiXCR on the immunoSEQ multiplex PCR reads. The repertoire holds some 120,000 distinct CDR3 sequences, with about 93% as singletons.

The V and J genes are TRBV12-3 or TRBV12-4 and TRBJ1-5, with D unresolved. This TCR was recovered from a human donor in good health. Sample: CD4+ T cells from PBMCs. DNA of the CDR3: TGTGCCAGCAGTTTGAACAGCAATCAGCCCCAGCATTTT. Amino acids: CASSLNSNQPQHF.